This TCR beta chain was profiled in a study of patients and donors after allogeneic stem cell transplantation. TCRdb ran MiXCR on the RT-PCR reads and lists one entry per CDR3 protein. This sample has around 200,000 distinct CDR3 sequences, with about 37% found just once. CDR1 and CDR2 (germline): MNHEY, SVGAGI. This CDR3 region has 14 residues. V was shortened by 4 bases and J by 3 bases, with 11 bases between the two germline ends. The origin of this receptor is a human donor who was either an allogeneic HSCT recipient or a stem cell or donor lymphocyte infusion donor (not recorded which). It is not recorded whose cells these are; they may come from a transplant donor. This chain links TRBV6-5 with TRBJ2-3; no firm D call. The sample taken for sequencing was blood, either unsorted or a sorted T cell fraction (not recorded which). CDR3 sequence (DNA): TGTGCCAGCAGTTCCACCACCGGGACAGATACGCAGTATTTT. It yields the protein CASSSTTGTDTQYF.